These T cell receptor beta chains were read from a single sample in a study of sequential checkpoint blockade in melanoma. Clones were read by immunoSEQ multiplex PCR, and TCRdb kept only the in-frame ones, dropping some. The sample has more than 2,500 clones, roughly a fifth seen once. The sample was tumor tissue (inferred from file names), taken from a patient given nivolumab and ipilimumab in sequence. The receptors stem from a human patient with melanoma. Some clones in this sample may be carry-over from other donors' samples. Each CDR3 is given with its conserved first and last residue. Each record gives: J gene, clone size, D gene, V gene, CDR3 protein, CDR3 DNA. The D gene is left open where the match is weak. Expanded clones are given a class, and other clones once, few, many or no size at all.

>TRBJ2-6|-|-|TRBV18
CASSPSRSFSGANVLTF
TGTGCCAGCTCCCCGTCGAGGTCTTTCTCTGGGGCCAACGTCCTGACTTTC
>TRBJ2-7|many|TRBD1|TRBV9
CASSLSGTGNYYEQYF
TGTGCCAGCAGCCTTAGTGGGACAGGAAACTACTACGAGCAGTACTTC
>TRBJ1-2|medium-sized|TRBD1|TRBV6-8
CASSGQAYGYTF
TGTGCCAGCAGTGGACAGGCCTATGGCTACACCTTC
>TRBJ2-4|-|TRBD1|TRBV11-3
CASSQGAGQGPLAKNIQYF
TGTGCCAGCAGCCAGGGAGCCGGACAGGGGCCCTTAGCCAAAAACATTCAGTACTTC
>TRBJ2-7|few|TRBD1|TRBV6-8
CASSSGTGIGEQYF
TGTGCCAGCAGTTCCGGGACAGGGATTGGCGAGCAGTACTTC
>TRBJ2-1|many|-|TRBV11-3
CASSLDVSAVQDNEQFF
TGTGCCAGCAGCTTAGATGTATCAGCGGTTCAGGACAATGAGCAGTTCTTC
>TRBJ2-3|many|TRBD1|TRBV11-3
CASSRSGQGRTQYF
TGTGCCAGCAGCCGCTCGGGACAGGGGAGAACGCAGTATTTT
>TRBJ2-1|once|-|TRBV5-1
CASSPQEGAPYNEQFF
TGCGCCAGCAGCCCCCAGGAGGGGGCCCCCTACAATGAGCAGTTCTTC
>TRBJ1-6|many|-|TRBV11-3
CASSFGESGTSSLHF
TGTGCCAGCAGCTTTGGAGAATCCGGGACGTCGTCCCTCCACTTT
>TRBJ2-2|few|-|TRBV11-3
CASSLGRVNTGELFF
TGTGCCAGCAGCTTAGGAAGGGTGAACACCGGGGAGCTGTTTTTT
>TRBJ2-2|few|-|TRBV5-1
CASSLFGNTGELFF
TGCGCCAGCAGCCTATTTGGGAACACCGGGGAGCTGTTTTTT
>TRBJ2-2|few|-|TRBV9
CASSEGTHTGELFF
TGTGCCAGCAGCGAGGGGACGCATACCGGGGAGCTGTTTTTT
>TRBJ1-1|-|-|TRBV6-7
CAIGSRQEAFF
TGTGCCATCGGGTCCCGACAGGAAGCTTTCTTT
>TRBJ2-2|-|-|TRBV29-1
CSGKGLGDTGELFF
TGCAGCGGGAAGGGGCTGGGAGACACCGGGGAGCTGTTTTTT
>TRBJ2-7|few|-|TRBV19
CASSTAHGPYEQYF
TGTGCCAGTAGTACCGCACATGGACCATACGAGCAGTACTTC
>TRBJ2-6|few|-|TRBV15
CATSLRASGANVLTF
TGTGCCACCAGCCTCAGGGCCTCCGGGGCCAACGTCCTGACTTTC
>TRBJ2-2|-|-|TRBV19
CASSHPGYSGELFF
TGTGCCAGTAGTCATCCAGGGTATTCCGGGGAGCTGTTTTTT
>TRBJ1-3|-|TRBD1|TRBV19
CASRRTGAGNTIYF
TGTGCCAGTAGGCGGACAGGGGCTGGAAACACCATATATTTT
>TRBJ2-5|few|TRBD1|TRBV5-1
CASSLGTGARETQYF
TGCGCCAGCAGCTTGGGGACAGGAGCCAGGGAGACCCAGTACTTC
>TRBJ2-1|medium-sized|TRBD2|TRBV11-3
CASSRIAGAENEQFF
TGTGCCAGCAGCAGAATAGCGGGGGCGGAGAATGAGCAGTTCTTC
>TRBJ2-5|-|TRBD2|TRBV11-3
CASSSFRFVAGGQVVETQYF
TGTGCCAGCAGCTCCTTTAGGTTTGTTGCGGGGGGGCAGGTTGTGGAGACCCAGTACTTC
>TRBJ1-2|-|-|TRBV9
CASSVAPGGGYTF
TGTGCCAGCAGCGTAGCCCCAGGTGGGGGCTACACCTTC
>TRBJ1-4|-|-|TRBV5-1
CASSLLRGPNEKLFF
TGCGCCAGCAGCTTGCTGCGGGGGCCTAATGAAAAACTGTTTTTT
>TRBJ1-2|many|-|TRBV11-3
CASSSGRAANYGYTF
TGTGCCAGCAGCTCCGGACGGGCAGCTAACTATGGCTACACCTTC
>TRBJ2-2|-|-|TRBV4-1
CASSQKDTPGELFF
TGCGCCAGCAGCCAAAAGGACACCCCCGGGGAGCTGTTTTTT
>TRBJ2-7|-|-|TRBV28
CASSPHRYEQYF
TGTGCCAGCAGTCCCCACCGATACGAGCAGTACTTC
>TRBJ2-5|-|-|TRBV28
CASSSPGTEGETQYF
TGTGCCAGCAGCTCCCCCGGGACCGAGGGAGAGACCCAGTACTTC
>TRBJ2-3|-|-|TRBV5-1
CASSLDVGGPADTQYF
TGCGCCAGCAGCTTGGATGTGGGGGGGCCGGCAGATACGCAGTATTTT
>TRBJ2-4|few|-|TRBV15
CATSRDGFGGLAKNIQYF
TGTGCCACCAGCAGAGATGGGTTTGGGGGACTAGCCAAAAACATTCAGTACTTC
>TRBJ2-7|few|-|TRBV9
CASSVDVGNYEQYF
TGTGCCAGCAGCGTAGATGTAGGGAACTACGAGCAGTACTTC
>TRBJ2-5|-|-|TRBV6-7
CASSGKETQYF
TGTGCCAGCAGTGGGAAAGAGACCCAGTACTTC
>TRBJ1-2|many|-|TRBV11-3
CASSQTGTDSTNYGYTF
TGTGCCAGCAGCCAGACAGGTACCGACTCAACTAACTATGGCTACACCTTC
>TRBJ2-1|few|TRBD2|TRBV2
CASSTRGGDSNEQFF
TGTGCCAGCAGTACGCGGGGGGGCGATTCGAATGAGCAGTTCTTC
>TRBJ1-3|-|-|TRBV11-3
CASSFVGSTGNTIYF
TGTGCCAGCAGCTTCGTTGGGAGTACTGGAAACACCATATATTTT
>TRBJ1-1|-|TRBD1|TRBV12-5
CASVDRGGFYTEAFF
TGTGCCAGCGTGGACAGGGGCGGTTTCTACACTGAAGCTTTCTTT
>TRBJ2-5|many|-|TRBV11-3
CASSGAGSVQETQYF
TGTGCCAGCAGCGGAGCCGGGTCGGTTCAAGAGACCCAGTACTTC
>TRBJ2-3|many|TRBD2|TRBV11-3
CASSLRAGGETDTQYF
TGTGCCAGCAGCTTAAGAGCGGGGGGGGAAACAGATACGCAGTATTTT
>TRBJ2-2|-|-|TRBV4-1
CASSQDPGYTGELFF
TGCGCCAGCAGCCAAGATCCAGGCTACACCGGGGAGCTGTTTTTT
>TRBJ1-1|many|TRBD1|TRBV11-3
CASSSWTGAPEAFF
TGTGCCAGCAGCTCCTGGACAGGTGCCCCTGAAGCTTTCTTT
>TRBJ2-1|few|TRBD2|TRBV12-5
CASGDGPAGEQFF
TGTGCCAGCGGGGACGGACCCGCGGGTGAGCAGTTCTTC
>TRBJ1-5|few|TRBD1|TRBV6-8
CASSTDRGPISDFDQPQHF
TGTGCCAGCAGTACCGACAGGGGGCCAATCTCCGATTTCGATCAGCCCCAGCATTTT
>TRBJ1-1|few|TRBD1|TRBV19
CASKGTARNAEAFF
TGTGCCAGTAAAGGGACAGCCCGCAACGCTGAAGCTTTCTTT